These 18 T cell receptor beta chains came from one sample sequenced in a study of CD8 T cells in Susac syndrome. With random hexamers, reverse transcription was performed on about 0.5 to 1 ug of RNA. TCRdb recomputed calls from the immunoSEQ multiplex PCR reads with MiXCR, one row per CDR3 protein. The data contain approximately 150,000 distinct CDR3 sequences, 94% of them seen just once; the ten biggest clones take up nearly 0.085%. Sequencing was carried out using CD4+ T cells from PBMCs. These receptors all come from a human donor in good health.

The chain employs TRBV2 and TRBJ2-1; 7 positions agree with TRBD2. The germline CDR1 and CDR2 sequences are SNHLY and FYNNEI. The V segment lost 4 bases and the J segment 1 base; nucleotides outside the gene matches: 7. The CDR3 is 16 amino acids. CDR3 sequence: CASSAYGTTSYNEQFF. The CDR3 DNA is TGTGCCAGCAGTGCTTACGGGACTACTTCCTACAATGAGCAGTTCTTC.

This clonotype was recorded once. The chain has TRBV10-3 and TRBJ2-5; possibly TRBD1 for D (5 bases). Trimming took 3 bases from V and 5 from J, leaving 13 bases between them. The CDR3 loop spans 14 amino acids. Germline V gene sequence: CDR1 ENHRY, CDR2 SYGVKD. This CDR3 reads CAISDRGVRETQYF. CDR3 in DNA: TGTGCCATCAGTGATAGGGGCGTCCGGGAGACCCAGTACTTC.

V is TRBV15 and J is TRBJ1-2, with 7 bases that match TRBD1. The CDR3 has 16 residues. Trimming removed 1 base from V and 1 base from J; junction bases left unmatched: 6. Germline loops: CDR1 LNHNV, CDR2 YYDKDF (reference sequence). The CDR3 DNA follows: TGTGCCACCAGCAGAGGACAGGGAAACTATAACTATGGCTACACCTTC. As protein: CATSRGQGNYNYGYTF.

The chain combines TRBV19 with TRBJ2-2, with D hard to call. CDR1 and CDR2 from the germline V gene are LNHDA and SQIVND (reference sequence). The V end lost 6 bases, the J end lost 6 bases, and 8 bases lay between the germline ends. The CDR3 length is 12 residues. The CDR3 bases are TGTGCCAGTAGACAGACCGCCGGGGAGCTGTTTTTT. Translation gives CASRQTAGELFF.

J is TRBJ2-1 and V is TRBV10-3, with 13 bases fitting TRBD2. Per germline, CDR1 ENHRY and CDR2 SYGVKD. J gave up 7 bases and V 3 bases, and 3 bases lay outside the gene matches. The CDR3 totals 15 residues. The CDR3 spells CAISDGTSGTNEQFF. The CDR3 DNA is TGTGCCATCAGTGATGGGACTAGCGGGACAAATGAGCAGTTCTTC.

The rearrangement links TRBV15 to TRBJ2-3; D not resolved. In germline, CDR1 is LNHNV, CDR2 YYDKDF (reference sequence). This CDR3 has 15 residues. Trimming took 0 bases from V and 0 from J, leaving 7 bases between them. This CDR3 reads CATSRDQWSTDTQYF. The CDR3 DNA reads TGTGCCACCAGCAGAGATCAGTGGAGCACAGATACGCAGTATTTT. Using reference TRBV15 and TRBJ2-3 for the parts outside the CDR3, the full variable domain is DAMVIQNPRYQVTQFGKPVTLSCSQTLNHNVMYWYQQKSSQAPKLLFHYYDKDFNNEADTPDNFQSRRPNTSFCFLDIRSPGLGDTAMYLCATSRDQWSTDTQYFGPGTRLTVL.

This clonotype was picked up one time. The rearrangement joins TRBV20-1 to TRBJ2-7, with no clear D. This CDR3 has 13 amino acids. In germline, CDR1 is DFQATT, CDR2 SNEGSKA (reference sequence). V lost 2 bases and J 7 bases, leaving 15 bases between the germline ends. Here the CDR3 reads CSARPLSWREQYF. CDR3 in DNA: TGCAGTGCTAGACCCTTAAGCTGGCGGGAGCAGTACTTC.

The chain links TRBV6-5 to TRBJ2-1; D gene uncertain. The CDR3 loop spans 14 amino acids. V lost 5 bases, J lost 2 bases, and 10 bases lay in between. Germline assignment: CDR1 MNHEY and CDR2 SVGAGI. The CDR3 region is CASSRLKTYNEQFF. In DNA, the CDR3 is TGTGCCAGCAGTAGACTGAAAACCTACAATGAGCAGTTCTTC.

The chain is built from TRBV27 and TRBJ2-6; unclear D gene. The CDR3 consists of 15 residues. Germline V gene sequence: CDR1 MNHEY, CDR2 SMNVEV (reference sequence). V dropped 5 bases and J dropped 2 bases, with 10 bases sitting between them. The CDR3 loop is CASSPQPPGANVLTF. As DNA, the CDR3 is TGTGCCAGCAGTCCCCAGCCACCTGGGGCCAACGTCCTGACTTTC.

The chain uses TRBV5-4 and TRBJ2-4; 8 bases are a match to TRBD1. Looked up from germline, CDR1 is SGHNT and CDR2 is YYREEE (reference sequence). Germline trimming cut 3 bases from V and 4 bases from J; bases unmatched to any gene: 0. The CDR3 length is 13 residues. CDR3 in DNA: TGTGCCAGCAGCTGGACAGGGAAAAACATTCAGTACTTC. It specifies CASSWTGKNIQYF.

The CDR3 bases are TGTGCCAGCACCGCAGGTTCAGATACGCAGTATTTT. It is translated as CASTAGSDTQYF. The chain is built from TRBV2 and TRBJ2-3; the D is unclear. V was shortened by 7 bases and J by 4 bases, with 9 bases between the two germline ends. CDR3 size: 12 residues. Germline-derived CDR1 and CDR2 are SNHLY and FYNNEI.

The gene calls are TRBV7-9 and TRBJ2-3, with a possible D match to TRBD1 (5 bases). V gave up 4 bases and J gave up 9 bases, with 8 bases separating them. The CDR3 spans 11 residues. Germline loops: CDR1 SEHNR, CDR2 FQNEAQ (reference sequence). In nucleotides, the CDR3 is TGTGCCAGCAGCTCCAGGGTGACGCAGTATTTT. It yields the protein CASSSRVTQYF.

CDR3 amino acids: CACWGYEQYF. The CDR3 coding sequence is TGTGCCTGTTGGGGCTACGAGCAGTACTTC. J is TRBJ2-7 and V is TRBV30; D gene unclear. Germline V gene sequence: CDR1 GTSNPN, CDR2 SVGIG (reference sequence). Trimming pared 6 bases from V and 3 bases from J, leaving 6 bases between. The CDR3 spans 10 residues.

This clonotype showed up just once. The chain uses TRBV29-1 and TRBJ1-6, with D maybe TRBD1 (6 bases). Per germline, CDR1 SQVTM and CDR2 ANQGSEA. The CDR3 is made up of 11 amino acids. Trimming cost V 7 bases and J 14 bases, with 15 bases left between them. The CDR3, as DNA: TGCAGCGCGGTGACAGGCATGTCCCTCCACTTT. Its translation is CSAVTGMSLHF. The variable domain in full, completed from reference TRBV29-1 and TRBJ1-6, reads SAVISQKPSRDICQRGTSLTIQCQVDSQVTMMFWYRQQPGQSLTLIATANQGSEATYESGFVIDKFPISRPNLTFSTLTVSNMSPEDSSIYLCSAVTGMSLHFGNGTRLTVT.

The chain joins TRBV7-9 to TRBJ2-7; D remains unclear. CDR3 size: 14 residues. The ends were cut back, 2 bases at V and 0 bases at J, with 8 bases in the middle. From germline, CDR1 is SEHNR and CDR2 FQNEAQ (reference sequence). The CDR3 DNA sequence: TGTGCCAGCAGCTTACGGGCGAGCTCCTACGAGCAGTACTTC. Translated: CASSLRASSYEQYF.

The chain carries TRBV20-1 and TRBJ2-6; 8 bases align to TRBD1. The CDR3 extends over 16 amino acids. V was pared by 5 bases and J by 1 base, with 7 bases of the junction left unmatched. Per the germline V gene, CDR1 is DFQATT and CDR2 is SNEGSKA (reference sequence). Written as DNA, the CDR3 is TGCAGTGCTGATGGACAGGGTAAATCTGGGGCCAACGTCCTGACTTTC. Translation: CSADGQGKSGANVLTF.

The gene calls are TRBV6-5 and TRBJ2-7; D is possibly TRBD1 (6 bases). CDR3 length: 12 amino acids. Per germline, CDR1 MNHEY and CDR2 SVGAGI. The V gene lost 6 bases and the J gene lost 2 bases, with 8 bases spanning the gap. CDR3 in DNA: TGTGCCAGCAGACAGGGCGCCTACGAGCAGTACTTC. Protein: CASRQGAYEQYF.

This clonotype was recorded once. This chain uses TRBV10-3 with TRBJ1-1, with no clear D. The CDR3 has 12 residues. Trimming shortened V by 0 bases and J by 12 bases, and 11 bases separated the two germline ends. Germline CDR1 and CDR2: ENHRY and SYGVKD. The CDR3 bases are TGTGCCATCAGTGAGTCAGGAAGGATATCTTTCTTT. As protein: CAISESGRISFF.